The source of this T cell receptor (beta chain) is a study of blood T cell repertoires in COVID-19. Study-wide background: The analysed material was cDNA or gDNA that came from T cells, B-cell-depleted T cells, or PBMCs.

In the source study's methods: Reference gene primer amplification yielded estimated nucleated cell counts. Clones were sequenced by immunoSEQ multiplex PCR, and TCRdb holds only the in-frame ones, with some missing. Clonal size and the V and J genes are those of that table, whereas D and trimming came from the DNA. Of under 110,000 clones in the sample, approximately 84% were seen once. The CDR3 extends over 16 amino acids. The germline V and J ends were trimmed by 2 bases and 2 bases, with 12 bases remaining between them. Germline V gene lookup returns CDR1 SGHTA and CDR2 FQGNSA. The sequenced material came from peripheral blood. This clonotype was sampled from a woman aged 55-75 years with acute or convalescent COVID-19. The chain carries TRBV7-2 and TRBJ2-2; the D gene is possibly TRBD2 (6 bases). Here the CDR3 reads CASSLFGGINTGELFF. The DNA of the CDR3 is TGTGCCAGCAGCTTATTTGGGGGGATAAACACCGGGGAGCTGTTTTTT.